Shown below are 4 T cell receptor beta chains from a single sample sequenced in a study of PD-L1 blockade in urothelial cancer listed by TCRdb under 2017. Libraries came from the immunoSEQ multiplex PCR assay. Imported from immuneACCESS, the table was reduced by TCRdb to in-frame sequences with V and J called. These copies leave out some clones; in studies compared against another copy, an unresolved V gene accounts for under half, and the cause of the remainder is not known. The sample table lists 50,000 or so clones, around 84% of them with a count of one. The top ten clonotypes cover 22% of the sample. The time point label, as the study defines it: pretreatment peripheral blood. The source material was PBMCs, sampled around atezolizumab (anti-PD-L1) treatment. The receptors were gathered from a man aged 55 to 70 with urothelial cancer.

The chain joins TRBV4-2 to TRBJ1-2; possibly TRBD1 for D (6 bases). This CDR3 contains 18 residues. Trimming removed 0 bases at V and 0 bases at J, with 17 bases between. In germline, CDR1 is LGHNA, CDR2 YNFKEQ. In DNA, the CDR3 is TGTGCCAGCAGCCAAGATGCGGGCGGACAGACAACTAACTATGGCTACACCTTC. Its translation: CASSQDAGGQTTNYGYTF.

Here the CDR3 reads CASSVEWGGPYEQYF. The DNA for the CDR3 is TGTGCCAGCAGCGTAGAGTGGGGAGGCCCCTACGAGCAGTACTTC. The chain has TRBV9 and TRBJ2-7; possibly TRBD2 for D (6 bases). The CDR3 has 15 amino acids. From germline, CDR1 is SGDLS and CDR2 YYNGEE. Between the trimmed V and J ends, which lost 0 bases and 2 bases, there was a span of 12 bases.

This chain connects TRBV4-1 to TRBJ2-2; TRBD2 matches 15 bases. Germline loops: CDR1 MGHRA, CDR2 YSYEKL. The CDR3 consists of 18 residues. The V gene end was trimmed by 4 bases and the J gene end by 7 bases; junction bases not matched to a gene: 10. In nucleotides, the CDR3 is TGCGCCAGCAGCCGACGGACTAGCGGGAGGGTTTTTGTCGGGGAGCTGTTTTTT. It encodes CASSRRTSGRVFVGELFF.

This chain connects TRBV7-8 to TRBJ2-1; 9 bases map to TRBD2. V was clipped by 5 bases and J by 4 bases; unmatched bases: 12. The CDR3 contains 17 residues. Per germline, CDR1 SGHVS and CDR2 FQNEAQ. This CDR3 reads CASSPGGAGGNYNEQFF. CDR3 nucleotide sequence: TGTGCCAGCAGCCCCGGGGGAGCGGGAGGAAATTACAATGAGCAGTTCTTC.